The next 28 T cell receptor beta chains were all read from a single sample in a study of T cell responses to AZD1222 COVID-19 vaccine. Sequencing used immunoSEQ multiplex PCR; TCRdb keeps in-frame clones, though not all of them. The table lists 95,000 to 150,000 clones, more than 75% of them singletons. This specimen was peripheral blood, taken on day 0 of AZD1222 vaccination. Receptors originate from an adult in good health.

The rearrangement links TRBV25-1 to TRBJ1-6, with a possible D match to TRBD1 (5 bases). Per the germline V gene, CDR1 is MGHDK and CDR2 is SYGVNS. This CDR3 is built from 13 residues. V gave up 4 bases and J gave up 6 bases, with 7 bases separating them. In DNA, the CDR3 is TGTGCCAGCAGTGGGACAACTAATTCACCCCTCCACTTT. This translates into CASSGTTNSPLHF.

The chain couples TRBV10-3 to TRBJ2-1; no reliable D call. The CDR3 sequence is 14 residues long. V was trimmed by 0 bases and J by 1 base, leaving 4 bases between them. Germline CDR1 reads ENHRY; CDR2 reads SYGVKD. In nucleotides, the CDR3 is TGTGCCATCAGTGAGTCGACGTCCTACAATGAGCAGTTCTTC. This translates into CAISESTSYNEQFF.

CDR3 sequence (DNA): TGTGCCAGCAGCTTATGGGACTACGAGCAGTACTTC. It encodes CASSLWDYEQYF. The V gene is TRBV7-9, the J gene TRBJ2-7; D call uncertain. The germline gives CDR1 SEHNR, CDR2 FQNEAQ (reference sequence). V was pared by 2 bases and J by 3 bases, with 5 bases between. CDR3 length: 12 amino acids. The whole variable domain, filled in from reference TRBV7-9 and TRBJ2-7, reads DTGVSQNPRHKITKRGQNVTFRCDPISEHNRLYWYRQTLGQGPEFLTYFQNEAQLEKSRLLSDRFSAERPKGSFSTLEIQRTEQGDSAMYLCASSLWDYEQYFGPGTRLTVT.

The chain employs TRBV2 and TRBJ2-7, with D unresolved. Trimming took off 7 bases at V and 2 bases at J, with 9 bases between the two ends. CDR3 size: 12 residues. CDR1 SNHLY and CDR2 FYNNEI come from the germline V gene. CDR3 sequence reads: CASTEQTYEQYF. The CDR3 region has the DNA TGTGCCAGCACTGAGCAGACCTACGAGCAGTACTTC.

The chain employs TRBV4-2 and TRBJ2-3; D ambiguous. CDR3 size: 12 residues. Germline CDR1 reads LGHNA; CDR2 reads YNFKEQ. V shed 1 base and J shed 3 bases, with 2 bases lying between them. The CDR3, as DNA: TGTGCCAGCAGCCAAGCAACAGATACGCAGTATTTT. Its translation: CASSQATDTQYF.

The chain joins TRBV30 to TRBJ2-1, with no clear D. Germline V gene lookup returns CDR1 GTSNPN and CDR2 SVGIG (reference sequence). Trimming stripped 2 bases from V and 3 bases from J, with 17 bases between. CDR3 length: 16 amino acids. CDR3 nucleotides: TGTGCCTGGAGTTCCGGTGCGGAGTTCAACTACAATGAGCAGTTCTTC. Translating gives CAWSSGAEFNYNEQFF.

This clone was observed a handful of times. The chain joins TRBV5-4 to TRBJ2-1; TRBD2 agrees at 11 bases. Germline CDR1 SGHNT, CDR2 YYREEE (reference sequence). CDR3 length: 15 residues. The CDR3 spells CVPGASGGRLNEQFF. The CDR3 coding sequence is TGTGTTCCAGGGGCTAGCGGGGGGAGGTTAAATGAGCAGTTCTTC.

DNA of the CDR3: TGCGCCAGCAGCCAAGCGGGGAACACAGATACGCAGTATTTT. It codes for CASSQAGNTDTQYF. The chain employs TRBV4-1 and TRBJ2-3; a possible D gene is TRBD2 (5 bases). This CDR3 contains 14 residues. The V and J ends lost 1 base and 2 bases respectively, with 7 bases between them. The germline gives CDR1 MGHRA, CDR2 YSYEKL.

This clone occurred once. This sequence joins TRBV7-2 and TRBJ2-3; D call uncertain. Germline loops: CDR1 SGHTA, CDR2 FQGNSA. Trimming shortened V by 0 bases and J by 0 bases, and 7 bases separated the two germline ends. CDR3 length: 15 amino acids. The CDR3 reads CASSLAGISTDTQYF. DNA of the CDR3: TGTGCCAGCAGCTTAGCGGGAATCAGCACAGATACGCAGTATTTT. Combining the CDR3 with reference TRBV7-2 and TRBJ2-3 gives the whole variable domain GAGVSQSPSNKVTEKGKDVELRCDPISGHTALYWYRQSLGQGLEFLIYFQGNSAPDKSGLPSDRFSAERTGGSVSTLTIQRTQQEDSAVYLCASSLAGISTDTQYFGPGTRLTVL.

V usage is TRBV6-5 and J usage is TRBJ2-7; weak D call: TRBD1 (6 bases). The V end was cut by 6 bases, the J end by 1 base, with 13 bases between. CDR3 length: 14 amino acids. Germline assignment: CDR1 MNHEY and CDR2 SVGAGI. The DNA of the CDR3 is TGTGCCAGCAGGAGTACAGGGTTTTCCTACGAGCAGTACTTC. Protein product: CASRSTGFSYEQYF.

A remark on this clone: One end of the junction is discordant with germline, which a read error may explain. The chain is built from TRBV4-2 and TRBJ2-3, with 10 positions matching TRBD2. Germline V CDR1 and CDR2: LGHNA, YNFKEQ. This CDR3 region has 16 residues. CDR3 in DNA: TGTGCTAGCACGGGGAGCGGGGGGGCTGGTTCTGATACGCAGTATTTT. Translated: CASTGSGGAGSDTQYF.

The CDR3 region is CASSPRQGFTEAFF. The DNA of the CDR3 is TGTGCCAGCAGCCCACGACAGGGATTCACTGAAGCTTTCTTT. The J gene is TRBJ1-1, the V gene TRBV14; 7 bases match TRBD1. The CDR3 runs to 14 residues. Germline CDR1 reads SGHDN; CDR2 reads FVKESK. The V gene end was trimmed by 4 bases and the J gene end by 4 bases; junction bases not matched to a gene: 6. Full variable domain (rest looked up from reference TRBV14 and TRBJ1-1): EAGVTQFPSHSVIEKGQTVTLRCDPISGHDNLYWYRRVMGKEIKFLLHFVKESKQDESGMPNNRFLAERTGGTYSTLKVQPAELEDSGVYFCASSPRQGFTEAFFGQGTRLTVV.

The V gene is TRBV2, the J gene TRBJ1-1, with TRBD1 as a possible D gene (5 bases). V was trimmed by 4 bases and J by 1 base, leaving 7 bases between them. CDR1 and CDR2 (germline): SNHLY, FYNNEI. CDR3 length: 13 amino acids. Here the CDR3 reads CASSAGRNTEAFF. The CDR3 coding sequence is TGTGCCAGCAGTGCAGGGAGGAACACTGAAGCTTTCTTT.

A single count supports this clone. V gene TRBV19 combines with J gene TRBJ1-2; TRBD1 aligns across 8 bases. CDR3 size: 13 residues. Unmatched junction bases numbered 6, after V lost 4 bases and J lost 8 bases. CDR1 is LNHDA, CDR2 SQIVND, per germline (reference sequence). DNA for the CDR3: TGTGCCAGTAGTACCAGGACAGGGAGAGGCTACACCTTC. Its translation is CASSTRTGRGYTF.

The chain employs TRBV25-1 and TRBJ1-4; possibly TRBD1 for D (5 bases). CDR1 and CDR2 (germline): MGHDK, SYGVNS. The V gene lost 6 bases and the J gene lost 0 bases, with 11 bases spanning the gap. The CDR3 is 15 residues long. The CDR3 nucleotides read TGTGCCAGCAGCACCGCAGGGACAACTAATGAAAAACTGTTTTTT. Encoded protein: CASSTAGTTNEKLFF. Together with reference TRBV25-1 and TRBJ1-4, the CDR3 gives the full variable domain: EADIYQTPRYLVIGTGKKITLECSQTMGHDKMYWYQQDPGMELHLIHYSYGVNSTEKGDLSSESTVSRIRTEHFPLTLESARPSHTSQYLCASSTAGTTNEKLFFGSGTQLSVL.

V gene TRBV19 combines with J gene TRBJ2-7; 8 bases align to TRBD1. The CDR3 is 19 amino acids. V shed 9 bases and J 0 bases; nucleotides not matched to a gene: 22. Germline V gene lookup returns CDR1 LNHDA and CDR2 SQIVND (reference sequence). The CDR3 loop is CARNLDRGKEKNSSYEQYF. The CDR3 DNA reads as TGTGCCAGAAACCTTGACAGGGGAAAAGAAAAAAATAGCTCCTACGAGCAGTACTTC.

The chain couples TRBV11-3 to TRBJ2-2, with D hard to call. V lost 5 bases and J lost 6, with 13 bases in between. Germline CDR1 reads SGHNT; CDR2 reads YENEEA. This CDR3 spans 14 amino acids. CDR3 residues: CASSRRVGSGELFF. In nucleotides, the CDR3 is TGTGCCAGCAGCCGCCGAGTAGGGTCCGGGGAGCTGTTTTTT.

The CDR3 coding sequence is TGTGCCAGTAGTAGGAGACAGGGGGTGAACACCGGGGAGCTGTTTTTT. Its protein is CASSRRQGVNTGELFF. This chain joins TRBV19 and TRBJ2-2, with 9 bases matching TRBD1. This CDR3 is built from 16 residues. V lost 4 bases to trimming and J lost 1 base; unmatched junction nucleotides: 4. CDR1 and CDR2 (germline): LNHDA, SQIVND (reference sequence).

This clone appeared a few times. The chain is built from TRBV4-1 and TRBJ2-1; TRBD2 aligns across 14 bases. CDR1 and CDR2 (germline): MGHRA, YSYEKL. Germline trimming cut 2 bases from V and 6 bases from J; bases unmatched to any gene: 3. The CDR3 is 16 amino acids. The CDR3 region is CASSQRGLAGVNEQFF. The CDR3 region has the DNA TGCGCCAGCAGCCAAAGGGGACTAGCGGGAGTCAATGAGCAGTTCTTC.

In its sample, this clone was seen a few times. The V gene is TRBV7-9, the J gene TRBJ1-4, with D possibly matching TRBD1 (6 bases). Germline CDR1 reads SEHNR; CDR2 reads FQNEAQ (reference sequence). This CDR3 has 14 residues. Deletions cut 5 bases from V and 6 bases from J, with 13 bases between. CDR3 in amino acids: CASSPGRGDEKLFF. DNA for the CDR3: TGTGCCAGCAGCCCAGGCAGGGGCGATGAAAAACTGTTTTTT.

The chain recombines TRBV4-3 with TRBJ2-7; 9 bases match TRBD1. The germline V gene encodes CDR1 LGHNA and CDR2 YSLEER. Unmatched junction bases numbered 11, after V lost 1 base and J lost 4 bases. The CDR3 extends over 17 amino acids. CDR3 residues: CASSQAPLGTGLYEQYF. DNA of the CDR3: TGCGCCAGCAGCCAAGCCCCCCTCGGGACAGGGCTATACGAGCAGTACTTC.

This clone was counted only a few times. The chain recombines TRBV6-5 with TRBJ1-6; weak D call: TRBD1 (6 bases). The CDR3 is 14 amino acids. V was clipped by 2 bases and J by 6 bases, with 8 bases between them. Germline V gene data show CDR1 as MNHEY and CDR2 as SVGAGI. CDR3 sequence reads: CASSYEGVNSPLHF. As DNA, the CDR3 is TGTGCCAGCAGTTACGAGGGGGTTAATTCACCCCTCCACTTT.

The rearrangement links TRBV11-3 to TRBJ2-5; no clear D gene. Germline lookup yields CDR1 SGHNT and CDR2 YENEEA. V lost 5 bases, J lost 5 bases, and 18 bases lay in between. The CDR3 consists of 15 residues. CDR3 sequence (DNA): TGTGCCAGCAGCCGTACCTGGGGAAGAAGGGAGACCCAGTACTTC. Translating gives CASSRTWGRRETQYF.

V gene TRBV2 combines with J gene TRBJ2-2; 13 bases match TRBD2. Germline V gives CDR1 SNHLY, CDR2 FYNNEI. The trim removed 6 bases at V and 2 bases at J, leaving 9 bases unmatched. The CDR3 consists of 18 residues. The CDR3 DNA is TGTGCCAGCAGATCTCCCGGACTAGCGGGGGTTAACACCGGGGAGCTGTTTTTT. As protein: CASRSPGLAGVNTGELFF.

CDR3 sequence: CASSLATSGGVPYNEQFF. The CDR3 coding sequence is TGTGCCAGCAGCTTGGCGACTAGCGGGGGGGTCCCCTACAATGAGCAGTTCTTC. The chain carries TRBV5-4 and TRBJ2-1; the match to TRBD2 covers 14 bases. Trimming at V came to 0 bases and at J to 2 bases, leaving 4 bases not matched to a gene. Germline V gene lookup returns CDR1 SGHNT and CDR2 YYREEE (reference sequence). This CDR3 contains 18 residues.

This sequence joins TRBV7-8 and TRBJ2-7, with D perhaps TRBD2 (6 bases). The germline gives CDR1 SGHVS, CDR2 FQNEAQ. The CDR3 is 16 residues long. V lost 4 bases and J 0 bases, leaving 16 bases between the germline ends. CDR3 coding DNA: TGTGCCAGCAGCTCGGCCGGGGGTCTGAGCTCCTACGAGCAGTACTTC. Translated, it gives CASSSAGGLSSYEQYF.

The rearrangement joins TRBV7-6 to TRBJ2-7; perhaps TRBD2 as D (6 bases). CDR1 is SGHVS and CDR2 is FNYEAQ in the germline V gene. The CDR3 is 14 amino acids. Trimming pared 3 bases from V and 6 bases from J, leaving 15 bases between. CDR3 amino acids: CASSFGGTAGEQYF. The DNA of the CDR3 is TGTGCCAGCAGCTTTGGAGGGACTGCGGGCGAGCAGTACTTC.

The chain recombines TRBV2 with TRBJ2-3; 8 nucleotides match TRBD2. Germline V gene lookup returns CDR1 SNHLY and CDR2 FYNNEI. The CDR3 has 11 amino acids. V shed 7 bases, J shed 14 bases, and the junction held 8 bases outside the gene matches. CDR3 protein: CASTGTRLTYF. Written as DNA, the CDR3 is TGTGCCAGCACCGGGACTAGGTTGACGTATTTT.